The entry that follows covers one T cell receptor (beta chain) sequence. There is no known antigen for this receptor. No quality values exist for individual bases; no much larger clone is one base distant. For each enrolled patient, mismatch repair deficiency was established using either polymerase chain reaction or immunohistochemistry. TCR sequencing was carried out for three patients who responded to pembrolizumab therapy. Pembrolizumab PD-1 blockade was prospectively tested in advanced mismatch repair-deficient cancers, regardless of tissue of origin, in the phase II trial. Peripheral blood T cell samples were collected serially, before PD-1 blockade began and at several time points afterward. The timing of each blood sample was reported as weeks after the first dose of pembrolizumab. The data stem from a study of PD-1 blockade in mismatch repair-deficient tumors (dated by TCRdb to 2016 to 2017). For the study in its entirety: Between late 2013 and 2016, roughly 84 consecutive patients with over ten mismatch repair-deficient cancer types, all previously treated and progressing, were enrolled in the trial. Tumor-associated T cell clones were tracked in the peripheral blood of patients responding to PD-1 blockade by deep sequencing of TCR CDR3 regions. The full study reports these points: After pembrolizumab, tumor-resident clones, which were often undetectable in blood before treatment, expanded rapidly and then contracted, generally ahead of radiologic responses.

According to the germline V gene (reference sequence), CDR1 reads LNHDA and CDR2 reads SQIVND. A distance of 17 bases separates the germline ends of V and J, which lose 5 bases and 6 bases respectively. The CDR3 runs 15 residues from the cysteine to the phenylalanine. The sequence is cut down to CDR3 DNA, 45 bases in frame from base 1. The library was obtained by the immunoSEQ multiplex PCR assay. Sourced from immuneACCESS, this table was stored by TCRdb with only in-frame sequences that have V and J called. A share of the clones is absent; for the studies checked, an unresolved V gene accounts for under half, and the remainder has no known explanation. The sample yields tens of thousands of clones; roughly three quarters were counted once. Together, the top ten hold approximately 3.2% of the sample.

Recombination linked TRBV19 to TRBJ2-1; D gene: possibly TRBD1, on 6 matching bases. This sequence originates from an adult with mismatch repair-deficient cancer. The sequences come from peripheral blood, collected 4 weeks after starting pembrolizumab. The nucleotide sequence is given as TGTGCCAGTAGTTCGAGACAGGCTATTTTCAATGAGCAGTTCTTC. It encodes CASSSRQAIFNEQFF.